Below, 31 T cell receptor beta chains from the same sample are listed, as sequenced in a study of cytomegalovirus exposure and HLA in healthy donors. This PCR relied on a set of 60 Vbeta primers and 13 Jbeta primers. Only in-frame clones appear in the TCRdb table, and some are missing; sequencing was by immunoSEQ multiplex PCR. The profile covers about 170,000 clones, with under 75% appearing a single time and about 7% taken by the ten largest. Material for sequencing was PBMCs. All receptors derive from a man aged 35-49 years in good health and CMV-seropositive.

The table lists this clone with a few counts. The V call is TRBV28, the J call TRBJ1-5; no clear D. The V end was cut by 11 bases, the J end by 0 bases, with 11 bases between. The CDR3 contains 13 residues. Germline-derived CDR1 and CDR2 are MDHEN and SYDVKM. CDR3 amino acids: CAGQVDSNQPQHF. The CDR3 DNA reads TGTGCCGGTCAGGTCGATAGCAATCAGCCCCAGCATTTT.

As for this clone: Additional DNA sequences in this sample encode the identical CDR3. J is TRBJ2-5 and V is TRBV6-1, with TRBD1 identical over 10 bases. With V trimmed by 2 bases and J by 4 bases, 1 base remained unmatched. Germline lookup yields CDR1 MNHNS and CDR2 SASEGT. CDR3 length: 14 residues. Written as DNA, the CDR3 is TGTGCCAGCAGTGAAAGGACAGGGGGAGAGACCCAGTACTTC. Translated: CASSERTGGETQYF.

The chain employs TRBV14 and TRBJ1-5; D not resolved. The CDR3 spans 14 residues. CDR1 is SGHDN and CDR2 is FVKESK in the germline V gene. V lost 0 bases and J lost 7, with 10 bases in between. CDR3 nucleotides: TGTGCCAGCAGCCAAGATGGAACGGGACAGCCCCAGCATTTT. Its protein product is CASSQDGTGQPQHF.

V gene TRBV7-9 combines with J gene TRBJ1-3; tentative D call: TRBD1 (5 bases). V was clipped by 4 bases and J by 2 bases, with 9 bases between them. CDR3 length equals 14 residues. Germline V gene lookup returns CDR1 SEHNR and CDR2 FQNEAQ (reference sequence). This CDR3 reads CASSYAGPGNTIYF. The CDR3, as DNA: TGTGCCAGCAGCTACGCAGGGCCTGGAAACACCATATATTTT.

The J gene is TRBJ1-2, the V gene TRBV7-8, with 8 bases fitting TRBD1. Losses at the gene ends were 5 bases for V and 8 bases for J; bases not matched to a gene: 10. CDR1 SGHVS and CDR2 FQNEAQ come from the germline V gene. The CDR3 runs 14 residues. In DNA form, the CDR3 reads TGTGCCAGCAGCCCAGGGGGCAAGGGACGGGGCTACACCTTC. Its translation: CASSPGGKGRGYTF. Filled out from reference TRBV7-8 and TRBJ1-2, the complete variable domain reads GAGVSQSPRYKVAKRGQDVALRCDPISGHVSLFWYQQALGQGPEFLTYFQNEAQLDKSGLPSDRFFAERPEGSVSTLKIQRTQQEDSAVYLCASSPGGKGRGYTFGSGTRLTVV.

J is TRBJ1-1 and V is TRBV7-3, with 10 nucleotides matching TRBD1. V gave up 3 bases and J gave up 1 base; unmatched junction bases: 5. Germline CDR1 SGHTA, CDR2 FQGTGA. CDR3 length: 16 amino acids. CDR3 DNA: TGTGCCAGCAGCTTCTTTTGGACAGGGGGGAACACTGAAGCTTTCTTT. It is translated as CASSFFWTGGNTEAFF.

The J gene is TRBJ2-7, the V gene TRBV6-5, with D perhaps matching TRBD1 (6 bases). Germline CDR1 and CDR2: MNHEY and SVGAGI. The CDR3 loop spans 14 amino acids. The V end was cut by 6 bases, the J end by 4 bases, with 16 bases between. The CDR3 here is CASRPSGTSYEQYF. In DNA form, the CDR3 reads TGTGCCAGCAGGCCCTCCGGGACATCATACGAGCAGTACTTC.

The chain recombines TRBV2 with TRBJ1-2; no clear D. V was clipped by 3 bases and J by 5 bases, with 4 bases between them. The CDR3 is made up of 11 amino acids. CDR1 SNHLY and CDR2 FYNNEI come from the germline V gene. Written as DNA, the CDR3 is TGTGCCAGCAGTGACGGGTATGGCTACACCTTC. This gives the protein CASSDGYGYTF.

The chain couples TRBV2 to TRBJ1-5; D remains ambiguous. The V end lost 6 bases, the J end lost 2 bases, and 17 bases lay between the germline ends. This CDR3 has 16 residues. The germline CDR1 and CDR2 sequences are SNHLY and FYNNEI. Written as DNA, the CDR3 is TGTGCCAGCAGCATAGAAGCGGGAATACGCAATCAGCCCCAGCATTTT. Translation gives CASSIEAGIRNQPQHF. The whole variable domain, filled in from reference TRBV2 and TRBJ1-5, reads EPEVTQTPSHQVTQMGQEVILRCVPISNHLYFYWYRQILGQKVEFLVSFYNNEISEKSEIFDDQFSVERPDGSNFTLKIRSTKLEDSAMYFCASSIEAGIRNQPQHFGDGTRLSIL.

DNA of the CDR3: TGTGCCACCAGCAGAGGACCAGGTGAAAAACTGTTTTTT. Translating it yields CATSRGPGEKLFF. The rearrangement joins TRBV15 to TRBJ1-4; no reliable D call. The ends were cut back, 1 base at V and 7 bases at J, with 7 bases in the middle. Germline assignment: CDR1 LNHNV and CDR2 YYDKDF (reference sequence). CDR3 length equals 13 residues.

The J gene is TRBJ1-1, the V gene TRBV5-5; TRBD1 matches at 7 bases. Germline assignment: CDR1 SGHKS and CDR2 YYEKEE (reference sequence). V lost 4 bases and J lost 1; bases outside the gene matches: 7. The CDR3 runs to 15 residues. The CDR3 sequence: CASSAATGANTEAFF. The DNA of the CDR3 is TGTGCCAGCAGCGCCGCTACAGGGGCGAACACTGAAGCTTTCTTT. The full variable domain, completed using reference TRBV5-5 and TRBJ1-1, is DAGVTQSPTHLIKTRGQQVTLRCSPISGHKSVSWYQQVLGQGPQFIFQYYEKEERGRGNFPDRFSARQFPNYSSELNVNALLLGDSALYLCASSAATGANTEAFFGQGTRLTVV.

The rearrangement joins TRBV4-3 to TRBJ1-4, with D tentatively TRBD1 (5 bases). The CDR3 runs 15 residues. CDR1 is LGHNA, CDR2 YSLEER, per germline. Trimming removed 0 bases from V and 6 bases from J, with 11 bases in between. CDR3 sequence: CASSQERGWDEKLFF. In DNA, the CDR3 is TGCGCCAGCAGCCAAGAACGGGGGTGGGATGAAAAACTGTTTTTT.

The V call is TRBV6-5, the J call TRBJ2-1; weak D call: TRBD1 (5 bases). The V end was cut by 5 bases, the J end by 10 bases, with 15 bases between. The CDR3 contains 13 residues. Germline assignment: CDR1 MNHEY and CDR2 SVGAGI. CDR3 nucleotides: TGTGCCAGCAGTCTCGTTAGGGGTGGGGAGCAGTTCTTC. Amino acid sequence: CASSLVRGGEQFF.

The DNA of the CDR3 is TGCGCCAGCAGCCAAAAGGGGGGGCCGAAAGGGGGTGCCAAAAACATTCAGTACTTC. This encodes CASSQKGGPKGGAKNIQYF. The rearrangement links TRBV4-3 to TRBJ2-4; D might be TRBD2 (7 bases). Germline V CDR1 and CDR2: LGHNA, YSLEER. The CDR3 totals 19 residues. V lost 2 bases and J 1 base, leaving 21 bases between the germline ends.

The chain joins TRBV7-9 to TRBJ2-1; D is uncertain. Trimming stripped 7 bases from V and 5 bases from J, with 6 bases between. Germline loops: CDR1 SEHNR, CDR2 FQNEAQ (reference sequence). The CDR3 is made up of 11 amino acids. This CDR3 reads CASTPDNEQFF. CDR3 nucleotide sequence: TGTGCCAGCACCCCCGACAATGAGCAGTTCTTC.

This chain connects TRBV30 to TRBJ1-6; maybe TRBD1 (5 bases). V lost 7 bases and J lost 5, with 18 bases in between. Looked up from germline, CDR1 is GTSNPN and CDR2 is SVGIG (reference sequence). There are 15 residues in the CDR3. This chain's CDR3 is CASHAQGSHNSPLHF. CDR3 bases: TGTGCCTCGCACGCCCAGGGATCACATAATTCACCCCTCCACTTT.

The V call is TRBV7-8, the J call TRBJ2-1; D is perhaps TRBD2 (5 bases). The V and J ends lost 4 bases and 2 bases respectively, with 12 bases between them. The CDR3 has 15 amino acids. Germline lookup yields CDR1 SGHVS and CDR2 FQNEAQ. The CDR3 sequence: CASSSWGDPYNEQFF. CDR3 nucleotide sequence: TGTGCCAGCAGCTCGTGGGGAGACCCCTACAATGAGCAGTTCTTC.

The sample holds one count of this clone. The chain employs TRBV7-9 and TRBJ1-5; possibly TRBD1 for D (5 bases). V was clipped by 5 bases and J by 0 bases, with 11 bases between them. The V gene's germline CDR1 is SEHNR and CDR2 FQNEAQ (reference sequence). There are 15 residues in the CDR3. CDR3 protein: CASSLGENSNQPQHF. CDR3 DNA: TGTGCCAGCAGCCTAGGGGAGAATAGCAATCAGCCCCAGCATTTT.

The chain has TRBV5-5 and TRBJ1-1, with D possibly TRBD1 on 6 matching bases. This CDR3 comprises 14 residues. Germline CDR1 SGHKS, CDR2 YYEKEE (reference sequence). V was clipped by 5 bases and J by 3 bases, with 14 bases between them. The CDR3 DNA reads as TGTGCCAGCAGGGAACAGGGTGCGGACACTGAAGCTTTCTTT. The encoded protein is CASREQGADTEAFF.

The chain carries TRBV7-6 and TRBJ1-5; 9 bases agree with TRBD1. This CDR3 is built from 17 residues. Germline values: CDR1 SGHVS, CDR2 FNYEAQ. Trimming cost V 1 base and J 6 bases; bases outside gene matches: 10. The CDR3 DNA sequence: TGTGCCAGCAGCTTAGTAGGTTGGGGACAGGGACCTCAGCCCCAGCATTTT. It codes for CASSLVGWGQGPQPQHF.

This clone occurred a few times. The chain joins TRBV5-1 to TRBJ2-7; the D gene is possibly TRBD2 (5 bases). CDR3 length equals 15 residues. V was cut by 5 bases and J by 2 bases, with 17 bases left in between. Germline assignment: CDR1 SGHRS and CDR2 YFSETQ. The CDR3 loop is CASRSRWERPYEQYF. The CDR3 DNA is TGCGCCAGCAGGTCCAGATGGGAGCGCCCCTACGAGCAGTACTTC.

The J gene is TRBJ2-7, the V gene TRBV29-1, with TRBD1 matching 7 bases. The CDR3 is 12 residues long. Per germline, CDR1 SQVTM and CDR2 ANQGSEA. V lost 5 bases to trimming and J lost 4 bases; unmatched junction nucleotides: 5. CDR3 region: CSVRTGGYEQYF. CDR3 nucleotide sequence: TGCAGCGTTAGGACAGGCGGTTACGAGCAGTACTTC.

V gene TRBV6-5 combines with J gene TRBJ1-2; D perhaps matches TRBD1 (5 bases). Germline CDR1 and CDR2: MNHEY and SVGAGI. Trimming removed 8 bases from V and 7 bases from J, with 11 bases in between. The CDR3 length is 11 residues. The CDR3: CASQGVIGYTF. The CDR3 DNA reads as TGTGCCAGCCAAGGGGTAATTGGCTACACCTTC.

This clone was counted a few times. The rearrangement uses TRBV29-1 and TRBJ2-3, with 7 bases that match TRBD1. Unmatched junction bases numbered 4, after V lost 3 bases and J lost 1 base. CDR3 length: 14 residues. CDR1 is SQVTM, CDR2 ANQGSEA, per germline. The CDR3 protein is CSVDAQGGTDTQYF. CDR3 nucleotide sequence: TGCAGCGTTGATGCGCAGGGGGGCACAGATACGCAGTATTTT.

This rearrangement joins TRBV6-5 to TRBJ2-7, with 8 nucleotides matching TRBD1. This CDR3 region has 14 residues. The germline gives CDR1 MNHEY, CDR2 SVGAGI. After removal of 6 bases from V and 5 bases from J, the junction contained 9 bases not matched to a gene. The CDR3 loop reads CASRHGQGGHEQYF. The CDR3 DNA is TGTGCCAGCAGACACGGACAGGGCGGTCACGAGCAGTACTTC.

In DNA form, the CDR3 reads TGTGCCAGTAGTCCGGGACTAGCGGCTAGCACAGATACGCAGTATTTT. Translation gives CASSPGLAASTDTQYF. The rearrangement joins TRBV19 to TRBJ2-3; the match to TRBD2 covers 11 bases. V trimming: 5 bases; J trimming: 0 bases; junction bases outside the gene matches: 4. The CDR3 consists of 16 residues. Germline V lookup: CDR1 LNHDA, CDR2 SQIVND (reference sequence). Combining the CDR3 with reference TRBV19 and TRBJ2-3 gives the whole variable domain DGGITQSPKYLFRKEGQNVTLSCEQNLNHDAMYWYRQDPGQGLRLIYYSQIVNDFQKGDIAEGYSVSREKKESFPLTVTSAQKNPTAFYLCASSPGLAASTDTQYFGPGTRLTVL.

The chain links TRBV7-9 to TRBJ2-3, with TRBD1 matching 8 bases. The CDR3 spans 16 residues. Germline CDR1 and CDR2: SEHNR and FQNEAQ (reference sequence). V trimming: 2 bases; J trimming: 5 bases; junction bases outside the gene matches: 9. This CDR3 reads CASSLLGRGQRDTQYF. CDR3 bases: TGTGCCAGCAGCTTATTAGGCAGGGGGCAAAGAGATACGCAGTATTTT.

The chain has TRBV21-1 and TRBJ1-3; the table's TRBD1 call for D was not verified on the DNA. TRBV21-1 is marked as a pseudogene. CDR3 size: 17 residues. Written as DNA, the CDR3 is TGTGCCAGCAGCAAAGGCCCTTCCTCCGACAGGGGAAACACCATATATTTT. This encodes CASSKGPSSDRGNTIYF.

V is TRBV5-1 and J is TRBJ2-5; tentatively, D is TRBD2 (6 bases). This CDR3 region has 15 residues. Looked up from germline, CDR1 is SGHRS and CDR2 is YFSETQ. Trimming took off 2 bases at V and 0 bases at J, with 11 bases between the two ends. CDR3 amino acids: CASSLYGGYQETQYF. The CDR3 DNA follows: TGCGCCAGCAGCTTATACGGGGGATACCAAGAGACCCAGTACTTC.

This chain joins TRBV25-1 and TRBJ1-5; no reliable D call. There are 12 residues in the CDR3. CDR1 MGHDK and CDR2 SYGVNS come from the germline V gene. Trimming shortened V by 5 bases and J by 5 bases, and 7 bases separated the two germline ends. The DNA of the CDR3 is TGTGCCAGCAGTAGCGGGGATCAGCCCCAGCATTTT. It translates to CASSSGDQPQHF.

The V and J genes are TRBV5-4 and TRBJ1-6; 10 bases fit TRBD1. Germline-derived CDR1 and CDR2 are SGHNT and YYREEE (reference sequence). The CDR3 sequence is 15 residues long. V was clipped by 4 bases and J by 8 bases; unmatched bases: 6. The CDR3 loop reads CASSHRDRGDSPLHF. DNA of the CDR3: TGTGCCAGCAGCCATCGGGACAGGGGAGATTCACCCCTCCACTTT.